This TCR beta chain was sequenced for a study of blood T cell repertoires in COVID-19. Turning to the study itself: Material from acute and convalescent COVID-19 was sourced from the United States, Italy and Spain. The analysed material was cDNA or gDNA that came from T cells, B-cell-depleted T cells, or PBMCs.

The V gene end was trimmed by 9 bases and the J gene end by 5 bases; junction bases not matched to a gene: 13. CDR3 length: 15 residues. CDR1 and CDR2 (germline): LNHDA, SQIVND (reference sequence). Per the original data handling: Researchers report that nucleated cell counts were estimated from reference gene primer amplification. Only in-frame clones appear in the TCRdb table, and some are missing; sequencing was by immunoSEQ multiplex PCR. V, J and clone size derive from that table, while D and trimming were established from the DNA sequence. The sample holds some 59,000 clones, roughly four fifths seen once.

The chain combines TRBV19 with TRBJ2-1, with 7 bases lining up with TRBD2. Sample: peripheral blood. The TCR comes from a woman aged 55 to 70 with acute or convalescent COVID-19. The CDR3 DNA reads TGTGCCAGCACTGAGGGCGGGGGAAGCCACAATGAGCAGTTCTTC. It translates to CASTEGGGSHNEQFF.